This is a list of T cell receptor beta chains from one sample in a study of vaccination and CD4 T cells after COVID-19. TCRdb re-called the PCR reads with MiXCR, one entry per CDR3 protein. The profile shows roughly 15,000 distinct CDR3 sequences, around 43% of them singletons. No antigens are known for them. The sequencing here drew on CD4+ T cells from blood, cultured in vitro, taken before SARS-CoV-2 vaccination. These receptors were taken from a human donor who received a COVID-19 vaccine. Each CDR3 is given with its conserved first and last residue. The D gene is left open where the match is weak. Size is omitted from some rows. Given values are once, few, many or a class for expanded clones.

TRBJ1-6 TRBD1 few TRBV6-1 TGTGCCAGCAGTGTTGCCCTTCAGGGGGCGGGGGGTAATTCACCCCTCCACTTT CASSVALQGAGGNSPLHF
TRBJ2-5 - - TRBV6-1 TGTGCCAGCAGCCCGCAGCCGGGGTCGATTCAGACCCAGTACTTC CASSPQPGSIQTQYF
TRBJ1-5 - - TRBV21-1 TGTGCCAGCAGCCCGACAGTGCCCCACGTTTATAGCAATCAGCCCCAGCATTTT CASSPTVPHVYSNQPQHF
TRBJ2-7 - - TRBV19 TGTGCCAGTAGGCTCCGGGACAACTCCTACGAGCAGTACTTC CASRLRDNSYEQYF
TRBJ1-1 - - TRBV6-1 TGTGCCAGCAGTGAAATTCGGTGGGTAAGGCAGGGGATAGAAGCTTTCTTT CASSEIRWVRQGIEAFF
TRBJ2-1 TRBD2 - TRBV12-3/TRBV12-4 TGTGCCAGCAGCCCCAGCGGGGGGACCTACAATGAGCAGTTCTTC CASSPSGGTYNEQFF
TRBJ2-1 TRBD2 few TRBV5-1 TGCGCCAGCAGCTTGGGGGACTATTACAATGAGCAGTTCTTC CASSLGDYYNEQFF
TRBJ2-7 TRBD1 - TRBV27 TGTGCCAGCAGTCCGAAACCGGGACAGGGGTACCACGAGCAGTACTTC CASSPKPGQGYHEQYF
TRBJ1-5 TRBD1 - TRBV15 TGTGCCACCAGCAGAGATCTTAGAACAGGGGGTTATAGCAATCAGCCCCAGCATTTT CATSRDLRTGGYSNQPQHF
TRBJ1-4 TRBD1 - TRBV5-4 TGTGCCAGCAGCCCGGGACAGGCTGAAAAACTGTTTTTT CASSPGQAEKLFF
TRBJ2-1 - - TRBV27 TGTGCCAGCACCGGACGGAGTAACAATGAGCAGTTCTTC CASTGRSNNEQFF
TRBJ1-1 TRBD1 - TRBV20-1 TGCAGTGCTAGCGCCCGGACAGGGAGGGTCACTGAAGCTTTCTTT CSASARTGRVTEAFF
TRBJ1-3 TRBD1 - TRBV30 TGTGCCTGGGCCACAGGGGCGGCTGGAAACACCATATATTTT CAWATGAAGNTIYF
TRBJ2-7 TRBD1 - TRBV5-3 TGTGCCAGAAGCCATAGGGACAGGGCTCGGGGAAACTACTACTACGAGCAGTACTTC CARSHRDRARGNYYYEQYF
TRBJ1-1 - few TRBV28 TGTGCCAGCAATAGACGACAGGAAGCTTTCTTT CASNRRQEAFF
TRBJ1-2 - - TRBV5-5 TGTGCCAGCAGCCAAACTTACTTAGCTAACTATGGCTACACCTTC CASSQTYLANYGYTF
TRBJ2-2 TRBD2 - TRBV6-1 TGTGCCACTAAGAGCGGGGGGGCCTTCACCGGGGAGCTGTTTTTT CATKSGGAFTGELFF
TRBJ2-3 - - TRBV5-4 TGTGCCAGCAGCTTTCCCGGCACGGCGTCAACTGGAGATACGCAGTATTTT CASSFPGTASTGDTQYF
TRBJ2-1 TRBD2 - TRBV27 TGTGCCAGCAGTTTAATTTCGGGGGGGCGTTACAATGAGCAGTTCTTC CASSLISGGRYNEQFF
TRBJ2-1 TRBD2 - TRBV30 TGTGCCTTGACTAGCGGGGGGTATGATGAGCAGTTCTTC CALTSGGYDEQFF
TRBJ2-3 - few TRBV14 TGTGCCAGCAGCTCCCCAACGTTAAGGGGGGGGTACACAGATACGCAGTATTTT CASSSPTLRGGYTDTQYF
TRBJ2-2 - few TRBV6-2/TRBV6-3 TGTGCCAGCAGTTACGAGAACACCGGGGAGCTGTTTTTT CASSYENTGELFF
TRBJ1-6 - few TRBV7-2 TGTGCCAGCAGCCTCAAGGGAATGGGTAATTCACCCCTCCACTTT CASSLKGMGNSPLHF
TRBJ2-4 - - TRBV20-1 TGCAGTGCTCCACCCCTAGAGAAGGGTCAAAACATTCAGTACTTC CSAPPLEKGQNIQYF
TRBJ1-2 - few TRBV21-1 TGTGCCAGCAGCACACAGGGTCACGGCTACACCTTC CASSTQGHGYTF
TRBJ2-3 - - TRBV20-1 TGCAGTGCTCCCACTCTGGCGATTGGCATCGGCACAGATACGCAGTATTTT CSAPTLAIGIGTDTQYF
TRBJ2-1 - - TRBV12-3/TRBV12-4 TGTGCCAGCAGGTTACGCTCCGAATCCTACAATGAGCAGTTCTTC CASRLRSESYNEQFF
TRBJ1-6 - - TRBV18 TGTGCCAGCTCACCAGAGAGCTCCTATAATTCACCCCTCCACTTT CASSPESSYNSPLHF
TRBJ1-2 TRBD1 - TRBV10-3 TGTGCCATCAGGAACGACAGGGATGGCTACACCTTC CAIRNDRDGYTF